These 5 T cell receptor beta chains came from one sample sequenced in a study of T cells in Graves' hyperthyroidism and ophthalmopathy. The TCR beta CDR3 regions underwent amplification using RNA transcripts as the source. The HTBI set primed first-round TCR CDR3 RT-PCR. One entry per CDR3 protein, called by TCRdb with MiXCR from the multiplex PCR reads. In the table there are roughly 420,000 distinct CDR3 sequences, approximately 14% of which are singletons. The sequenced material came from blood. The receptor source for this set is a woman between 18 and 29 years old with Graves' hyperthyroidism.

V and J are TRBV9 and TRBJ2-7, with D perhaps matching TRBD1 or TRBD2 (6 bases each). The CDR3 is 18 residues long. In germline, CDR1 is SGDLS, CDR2 YYNGEE. Between the trimmed V and J ends, which lost 0 bases and 9 bases, there was a span of 28 bases. In DNA form, the CDR3 reads TGTGCCAGCAGCGTAGGAGGGGGGACAACTCACCGAGACTCAGTGCAGTACTTC. Its protein is CASSVGGGTTHRDSVQYF.

Ten or more counts support this clonotype. The chain uses TRBV6-1 and TRBJ1-1; D might be TRBD1 (6 bases). Germline V gene data show CDR1 as MNHNS and CDR2 as SASEGT. V was shortened by 4 bases and J by 6 bases, with 15 bases between the two germline ends. This CDR3 is 14 amino acids long. In DNA form, the CDR3 reads TGTGCCAGCAGTGCAATTCAGGGGCGGGCTGAAGCTTTCTTT. Translated: CASSAIQGRAEAFF.

There are a few counts of this clonotype. A much larger clone differs from this one at a single base, so this may be a read error. This chain uses TRBV28 with TRBJ2-1; D is tentatively TRBD1 or TRBD2 (5 bases each). The V gene's germline CDR1 is MDHEN and CDR2 SYDVKM. This CDR3 comprises 16 residues. The DNA of the CDR3 is TGTGTCAGCAGTTTTCTCGGGCAGGGTAGCGACAATGAGCAGTTCTTC. This translates into CVSSFLGQGSDNEQFF.

This clonotype was observed many times. The chain recombines TRBV7-2 with TRBJ1-2; the D is unclear. V was pared by 3 bases and J by 2 bases, with 13 bases between. Germline loops: CDR1 SGHTA, CDR2 FQGNSA. CDR3 length: 15 residues. This CDR3 is CASSFSRRGNYGYTF. Written as DNA, the CDR3 is TGTGCCAGCAGCTTCAGTCGGCGGGGAAACTATGGCTACACCTTC.

There are many counts of this clonotype. The genes are TRBV19 and TRBJ2-5, with 8 bases identical to TRBD1. The V gene's germline CDR1 is LNHDA and CDR2 SQIVND (reference sequence). The length of the CDR3 is 15 residues. The V and J ends lost 3 bases and 4 bases, in that order; junction bases with no gene match: 7. CDR3 region: CASSIARGPGETQYF. The CDR3 DNA reads TGTGCCAGTAGTATCGCCAGGGGGCCTGGAGAGACCCAGTACTTC.